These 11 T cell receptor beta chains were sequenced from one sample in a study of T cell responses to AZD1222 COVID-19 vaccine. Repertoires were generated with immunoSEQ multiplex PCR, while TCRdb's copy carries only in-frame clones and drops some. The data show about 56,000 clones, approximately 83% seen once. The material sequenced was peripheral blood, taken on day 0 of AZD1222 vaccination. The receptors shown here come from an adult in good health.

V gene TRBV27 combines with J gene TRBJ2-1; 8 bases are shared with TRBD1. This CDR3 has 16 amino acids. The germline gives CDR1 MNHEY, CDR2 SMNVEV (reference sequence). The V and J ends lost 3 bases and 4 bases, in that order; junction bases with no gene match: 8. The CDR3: CASSFGDRGPYNEQFF. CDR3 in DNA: TGTGCCAGCAGTTTCGGCGACAGGGGACCGTACAATGAGCAGTTCTTC.

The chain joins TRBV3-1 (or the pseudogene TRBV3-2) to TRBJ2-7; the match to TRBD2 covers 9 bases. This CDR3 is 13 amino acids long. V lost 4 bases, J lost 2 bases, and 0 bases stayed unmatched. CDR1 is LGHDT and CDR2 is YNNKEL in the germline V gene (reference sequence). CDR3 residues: CASSPSGTYEQYF. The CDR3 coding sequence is TGTGCCAGCAGCCCTAGCGGGACCTACGAGCAGTACTTC.

DNA for the CDR3: TGTGCCAGTAGTCCCGGGGGCTACGAGCAGTACTTC. This gives the protein CASSPGGYEQYF. The chain links TRBV19 to TRBJ2-7; D is possibly TRBD2 (6 bases). From germline, CDR1 is LNHDA and CDR2 SQIVND (reference sequence). CDR3 size: 12 residues. Trimming took off 5 bases at V and 3 bases at J, with 8 bases between the two ends.

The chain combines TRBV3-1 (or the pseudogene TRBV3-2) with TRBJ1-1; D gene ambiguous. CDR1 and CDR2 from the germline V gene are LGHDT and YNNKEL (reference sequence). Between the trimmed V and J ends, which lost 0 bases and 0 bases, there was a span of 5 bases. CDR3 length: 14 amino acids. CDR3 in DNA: TGTGCCAGCAGCCAAGAATACATGAACACTGAAGCTTTCTTT. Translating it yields CASSQEYMNTEAFF.

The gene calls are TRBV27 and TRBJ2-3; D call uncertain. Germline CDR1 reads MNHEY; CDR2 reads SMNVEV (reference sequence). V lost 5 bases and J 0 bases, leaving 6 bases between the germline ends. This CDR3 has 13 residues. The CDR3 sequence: CASSVGSTDTQYF. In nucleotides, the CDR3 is TGTGCCAGCAGTGTAGGGAGCACAGATACGCAGTATTTT.

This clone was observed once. The CDR3 loop reads CASSEGETQYF. CDR3 coding DNA: TGTGCCAGCAGTGAGGGGGAGACCCAGTACTTC. V gene TRBV2 combines with J gene TRBJ2-5; D gene uncertain. V lost 3 bases, J lost 5 bases, and 4 bases lay in between. The germline CDR1 and CDR2 sequences are SNHLY and FYNNEI. The CDR3 totals 11 residues.

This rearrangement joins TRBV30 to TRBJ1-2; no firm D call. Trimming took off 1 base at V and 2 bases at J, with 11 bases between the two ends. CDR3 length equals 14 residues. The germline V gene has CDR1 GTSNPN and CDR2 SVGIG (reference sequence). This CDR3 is CAWSGPGRNYGYTF. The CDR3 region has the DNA TGTGCCTGGAGTGGCCCCGGGAGAAACTATGGCTACACCTTC.

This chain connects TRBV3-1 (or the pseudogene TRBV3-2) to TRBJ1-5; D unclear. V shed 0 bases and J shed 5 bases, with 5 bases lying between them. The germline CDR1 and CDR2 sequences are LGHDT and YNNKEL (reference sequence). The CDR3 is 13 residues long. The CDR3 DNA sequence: TGTGCCAGCAGCCAAGATCCCGATCAGCCCCAGCATTTT. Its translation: CASSQDPDQPQHF.

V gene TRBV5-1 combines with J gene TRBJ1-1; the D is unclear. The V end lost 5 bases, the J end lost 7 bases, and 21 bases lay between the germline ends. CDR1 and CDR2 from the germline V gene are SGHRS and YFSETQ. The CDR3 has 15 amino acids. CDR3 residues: CASRPYGTPFREAFF. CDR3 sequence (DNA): TGCGCCAGCAGGCCGTATGGAACACCGTTCCGTGAAGCTTTCTTT.

In DNA form, the CDR3 reads TGTGCCAGCAGTTTTTCTGCCGGGGAGCTGTTTTTT. Amino acid sequence: CASSFSAGELFF. The chain recombines TRBV12-3 or TRBV12-4 with TRBJ2-2; unclear D gene. V was pared by 3 bases and J by 6 bases, with 5 bases between. This CDR3 is built from 12 residues.

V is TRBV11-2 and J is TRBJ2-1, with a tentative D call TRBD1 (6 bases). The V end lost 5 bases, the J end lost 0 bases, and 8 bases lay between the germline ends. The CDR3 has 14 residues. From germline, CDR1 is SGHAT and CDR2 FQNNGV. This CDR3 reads CASSQGSSYNEQFF. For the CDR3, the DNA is TGTGCCAGCAGCCAGGGGAGCTCCTACAATGAGCAGTTCTTC. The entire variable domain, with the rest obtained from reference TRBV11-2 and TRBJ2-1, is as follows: EAGVAQSPRYKIIEKRQSVAFWCNPISGHATLYWYQQILGQGPKLLIQFQNNGVVDDSQLPKDRFSAERLKGVDSTLKIQPAKLEDSAVYLCASSQGSSYNEQFFGPGTRLTVL.